Below, one TCR beta chain is given with its context. What it binds is unknown. With V trimmed by 4 bases and J by 2 bases, 6 bases remained unmatched. Germline values: CDR1 SGHVT, CDR2 SQSDAQ. The CDR3 has 15 residues. The sample is drawn from a study of cytomegalovirus exposure and HLA in healthy donors. Findings of the study overall: In all likelihood, a cluster of highly shared sequence variants was a sequencing artifact.

With 60 Vbeta and 13 Jbeta primers, the PCR was carried out. The table came from immunoSEQ multiplex PCR; TCRdb's copy has only in-frame clones and leaves some out. The table records more than 100,000 clones, approximately 84% of them present only once. The TCR originated in a woman under 30 in good health and CMV-seronegative. The chain carries TRBV7-4 and TRBJ2-5, with 8 bases identical to TRBD2. The source material was PBMCs. The DNA of the CDR3 is TGTGCCAGCAGCTGTAGCGGGGCCGGGCAAGAGACCCAGTACTTC. As protein: CASSCSGAGQETQYF.